This entry concerns a single T cell receptor beta chain. This entry comes from a study of cytomegalovirus exposure and HLA in healthy donors. The PCR used 60 Vbeta and 13 Jbeta primers. The table came from immunoSEQ multiplex PCR; TCRdb's copy has only in-frame clones and leaves some out. The repertoire holds 150,000 or so clones, with roughly 80% as singletons. V gave up 0 bases and J gave up 5 bases; unmatched junction bases: 9. The CDR3 runs to 17 residues. Germline loops: CDR1 SGHDT, CDR2 YYEEEE. Specimen: PBMCs. The receptor's source is a woman in her forties in good health and CMV-seronegative. The V call is TRBV5-6, the J call TRBJ2-1; 9 positions agree with TRBD2. The CDR3 DNA reads TGTGCCAGCAGCTTGGTGAGGGCTAGCGGGAATGACAATGAGCAGTTCTTC. This encodes CASSLVRASGNDNEQFF.